This entry lists 21 T cell receptor beta chains sequenced from one sample in a study of beta chain features in type 1 diabetes. Investigators reverse transcribed all isolated RNA, so they sequenced expressed TCRB transcripts. The table came from immunoSEQ multiplex PCR; TCRdb's copy has only in-frame clones and leaves some out. The repertoire has about 620,000 clones, roughly 16% of them found once; the top ten carry about 0.093%. Sequences were obtained from naive CD4+ T cells from blood. The receptors stem from a man aged 18-30 years in good health.

The table lists this clone with a few counts. This chain links TRBV5-4 with TRBJ2-7, with no clear D. The CDR3 runs 12 residues. Germline values: CDR1 SGHNT, CDR2 YYREEE (reference sequence). Trimming took 0 bases from V and 7 from J, leaving 8 bases between them. The CDR3 reads CASSLDNREQYF. CDR3 nucleotides: TGTGCCAGCAGCTTGGATAATCGGGAGCAGTACTTC.

This clone appeared a few times. This sequence joins TRBV30 and TRBJ2-7; possibly TRBD1 or TRBD2 for D (5 bases each). Per germline, CDR1 GTSNPN and CDR2 SVGIG (reference sequence). The V end lost 3 bases, the J end lost 0 bases, and 9 bases lay between the germline ends. This CDR3 comprises 13 residues. This CDR3 is CAWRVGGSYEQYF. In DNA form, the CDR3 reads TGTGCCTGGAGGGTTGGGGGCTCCTACGAGCAGTACTTC.

V usage is TRBV20-1 and J usage is TRBJ2-1; perhaps TRBD1 as D (6 bases). There are 10 residues in the CDR3. V dropped 5 bases and J dropped 10 bases, with 9 bases sitting between them. The germline V gene encodes CDR1 DFQATT and CDR2 SNEGSKA (reference sequence). CDR3 in DNA: TGCAGTGCTTTCCAGGGGGAGCAGTTCTTC. Its translation is CSAFQGEQFF.

The CDR3 DNA sequence: TGTGCCAGCAGTGAAGCGTTATTCATGGGGAGGGAAAACATTCAGTACTTC. It yields the protein CASSEALFMGRENIQYF. V and J are TRBV6-1 and TRBJ2-4; 7 bases are shared with TRBD2. The CDR3 has 17 residues. The ends lost 0 bases at V and 5 bases at J; junction bases unmatched: 10. Germline loops: CDR1 MNHNS, CDR2 SASEGT.

The chain employs TRBV5-4 and TRBJ2-1, with 10 nucleotides matching TRBD2. The CDR3 covers 18 residues. Germline lookup yields CDR1 SGHNT and CDR2 YYREEE (reference sequence). V shed 4 bases, J shed 4 bases, and the junction held 14 bases outside the gene matches. This chain's CDR3 is CASSPVSPGLADYNEQFF. The CDR3 region has the DNA TGTGCCAGCAGCCCGGTATCCCCAGGACTAGCGGATTACAATGAGCAGTTCTTC.

This chain links TRBV27 with TRBJ2-3; D is perhaps TRBD1 (6 bases). The CDR3 sequence is 15 residues long. CDR1 is MNHEY, CDR2 SMNVEV, per germline (reference sequence). Trimming took 6 bases from V and 4 from J, leaving 17 bases between them. CDR3 nucleotides: TGTGCCAGCAGCTGGAACGGACAGTTCTCAGATACGCAGTATTTT. Translated: CASSWNGQFSDTQYF.

J is TRBJ2-7 and V is TRBV18; tentatively, D is TRBD1 (5 bases). Germline lookup yields CDR1 KGHSH and CDR2 LQKENI. This CDR3 has 14 residues. The germline V and J ends were trimmed by 3 bases and 7 bases, with 16 bases remaining between them. The CDR3 DNA follows: TGTGCCAGCTCACCTCTCCGGACGGACAAGGAGCAGTACTTC. It is translated as CASSPLRTDKEQYF.

The chain links TRBV5-1 to TRBJ2-7, with D perhaps matching TRBD1 (6 bases). Germline V lookup: CDR1 SGHRS, CDR2 YFSETQ. The CDR3 runs 12 residues. Deletions cut 4 bases from V and 5 bases from J, with 10 bases between. The CDR3 reads CASSPQGDEQYF. The CDR3 nucleotides are TGCGCCAGCAGCCCACAGGGTGACGAGCAGTACTTC.

This clone was counted between two and nine times. J is TRBJ1-5 and V is TRBV28; a possible D gene is TRBD1 (5 bases). Trimming removed 6 bases from V and 7 bases from J, with 16 bases in between. The germline gives CDR1 MDHEN, CDR2 SYDVKM. This CDR3 comprises 14 residues. In nucleotides, the CDR3 is TGTGCCAGCAGCCTGGGACGACGGGGGCAGCCCCAGCATTTT. It translates to CASSLGRRGQPQHF.

A few counts support this clone. The chain is built from TRBV14 and TRBJ1-3; no definite D call. V lost 0 bases and J lost 2, with 14 bases in between. CDR1 is SGHDN and CDR2 is FVKESK in the germline V gene. This CDR3 spans 17 amino acids. CDR3 protein: CASSQDSSGVAGNTIYF. CDR3 in DNA: TGTGCCAGCAGCCAAGATTCCTCGGGAGTTGCTGGAAACACCATATATTTT. Together with reference TRBV14 and TRBJ1-3, the CDR3 gives the full variable domain: EAGVTQFPSHSVIEKGQTVTLRCDPISGHDNLYWYRRVMGKEIKFLLHFVKESKQDESGMPNNRFLAERTGGTYSTLKVQPAELEDSGVYFCASSQDSSGVAGNTIYFGEGSWLTVV.

On this clone itself: The same CDR3 is also encoded by other DNA sequences in this sample. V gene TRBV7-9 combines with J gene TRBJ2-7, with TRBD1 matching 7 bases. This CDR3 contains 12 residues. Trimming took 5 bases from V and 4 from J; bases not matched to a gene: 2. Per germline, CDR1 SEHNR and CDR2 FQNEAQ (reference sequence). CDR3 residues: CASSLQGYEQYF. CDR3 nucleotides: TGTGCCAGCAGCCTACAGGGGTACGAGCAGTACTTC. Drawing the rest from reference TRBV7-9 and TRBJ2-7, the complete variable domain is DTGVSQNPRHKITKRGQNVTFRCDPISEHNRLYWYRQTLGQGPEFLTYFQNEAQLEKSRLLSDRFSAERPKGSFSTLEIQRTEQGDSAMYLCASSLQGYEQYFGPGTRLTVT.

The V and J genes are TRBV5-1 and TRBJ1-4, with TRBD1 as a possible D gene (6 bases). The V end was cut by 7 bases, the J end by 5 bases, with 18 bases between. The length of the CDR3 is 15 residues. Germline CDR1 and CDR2: SGHRS and YFSETQ. The CDR3: CASSGAGTQNEKLFF. CDR3 nucleotides: TGCGCCAGCTCAGGAGCCGGGACACAGAATGAAAAACTGTTTTTT. Together with reference TRBV5-1 and TRBJ1-4, the CDR3 gives the full variable domain: KAGVTQTPRYLIKTRGQQVTLSCSPISGHRSVSWYQQTPGQGLQFLFEYFSETQRNKGNFPGRFSGRQFSNSRSEMNVSTLELGDSALYLCASSGAGTQNEKLFFGSGTQLSVL.

Worth noting for this clone: Other DNA sequences in the sample encode the same CDR3. The chain recombines TRBV6-5 with TRBJ1-2; no clear D. CDR3 length equals 12 residues. V was cut by 6 bases and J by 6 bases, with 11 bases left in between. Germline loops: CDR1 MNHEY, CDR2 SVGAGI. Here the CDR3 DNA reads TGTGCCAGCAGGACCGGAGTGCATGGCTACACCTTC. The encoded protein is CASRTGVHGYTF.

This clone was seen a few times. The chain employs TRBV23-1 and TRBJ2-5; D is unresolved. TRBV23-1 is treated as an ORF (open reading frame) with a function not yet certain. V lost 0 bases and J 1 base, leaving 21 bases between the germline ends. CDR3 length: 19 amino acids. CDR3 sequence: CASSQSLVPRWMAQETQYF. CDR3 bases: TGCGCCAGCAGTCAATCCTTAGTCCCCCGATGGATGGCCCAAGAGACCCAGTACTTC.

V is TRBV7-2 and J is TRBJ2-1; 9 nucleotides match TRBD1. The CDR3 sequence is 18 residues long. Germline CDR1 reads SGHTA; CDR2 reads FQGNSA. V shed 1 base and J 6 bases; nucleotides not matched to a gene: 13. The CDR3 nucleotides are TGTGCCAGCAGCTTAGTAGGGTGGGGGACAGGGAAACGCAATGAGCAGTTCTTC. It encodes CASSLVGWGTGKRNEQFF.

This clone was picked up a small number of times. The V call is TRBV5-1, the J call TRBJ2-3; the D gene is possibly TRBD2 (6 bases). There are 14 residues in the CDR3. Trimming removed 7 bases from V and 3 bases from J, with 15 bases in between. Germline V gives CDR1 SGHRS, CDR2 YFSETQ. The CDR3 loop is CASDPGVVTDTQYF. The DNA of the CDR3 is TGCGCCAGCGACCCGGGAGTGGTAACAGATACGCAGTATTTT.

The chain employs TRBV7-2 and TRBJ2-5; 8 bases align to TRBD1. CDR3 length: 13 amino acids. Germline assignment: CDR1 SGHTA and CDR2 FQGNSA. V dropped 5 bases and J dropped 13; count of bases not matched to a gene: 12. CDR3 DNA: TGTGCCAGCAGCCCCCCGGACAGGGCCAAGGCGTACTTC. Encoded protein: CASSPPDRAKAYF.

The genes are TRBV4-2 and TRBJ2-2; maybe TRBD2 (7 bases). Trimming took 6 bases from V and 7 from J, leaving 18 bases between them. CDR1 and CDR2 from the germline V gene are LGHNA and YNFKEQ. CDR3 size: 15 residues. CDR3 sequence reads: CASRKLGGRGGELFF. In DNA, the CDR3 is TGTGCCAGCAGAAAACTGGGGGGGCGAGGCGGGGAGCTGTTTTTT.

This clone turned up a few times. The rearrangement joins TRBV4-1 to TRBJ2-7, with D maybe TRBD1 (6 bases). The germline gives CDR1 MGHRA, CDR2 YSYEKL. Trimming removed 4 bases at V and 6 bases at J, with 16 bases between. The CDR3 loop spans 14 amino acids. The CDR3 DNA reads TGCGCCAGCAGCCTACGACAGGTACCGGCCGAGCAGTACTTC. Translating gives CASSLRQVPAEQYF.

This clone was detected only a few times. The chain links TRBV10-3 to TRBJ1-1; 7 nucleotides agree with TRBD1. Looked up from germline, CDR1 is ENHRY and CDR2 is SYGVKD. The CDR3 is made up of 14 amino acids. V lost 3 bases to trimming and J lost 4 bases; unmatched junction nucleotides: 5. The DNA for the CDR3 is TGTGCCATCAGTGAAGGAGGGGGCGTCACTGAAGCTTTCTTT. Amino acid sequence: CAISEGGGVTEAFF.

This clone was seen only a few times. The chain is built from TRBV18 and TRBJ2-4; 9 bases fit TRBD1. The V gene end was trimmed by 5 bases and the J gene end by 0 bases; junction bases not matched to a gene: 11. The CDR3 sequence is 18 residues long. CDR1 and CDR2 from the germline V gene are KGHSH and LQKENI. CDR3 DNA: TGTGCCAGCTCAAGAGGACAGGGGCCTTACCTAGCCAAAAACATTCAGTACTTC. Translation: CASSRGQGPYLAKNIQYF.